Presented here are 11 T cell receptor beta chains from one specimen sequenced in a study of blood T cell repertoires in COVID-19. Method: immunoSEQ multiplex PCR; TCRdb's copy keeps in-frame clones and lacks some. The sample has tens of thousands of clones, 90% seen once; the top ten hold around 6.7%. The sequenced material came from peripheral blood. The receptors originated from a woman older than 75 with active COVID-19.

This chain's CDR3 is CASSPKGGEKLFF. CDR3 DNA: TGTGCCAGCTCACCGAAGGGGGGGGAAAAACTGTTTTTT. V usage is TRBV18 and J usage is TRBJ1-4; the D gene is possibly TRBD1 (6 bases). Germline CDR1 reads KGHSH; CDR2 reads LQKENI. The CDR3 spans 13 residues. The ends were cut back, 3 bases at V and 8 bases at J, with 10 bases in the middle.

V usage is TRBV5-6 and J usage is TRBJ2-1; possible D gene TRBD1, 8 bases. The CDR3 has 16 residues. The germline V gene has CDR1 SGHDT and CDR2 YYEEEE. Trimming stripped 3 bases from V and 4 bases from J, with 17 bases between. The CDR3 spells CASSSYTGGAYNEQFF. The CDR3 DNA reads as TGTGCCAGCAGCTCCTATACAGGGGGGGCTTACAATGAGCAGTTCTTC.

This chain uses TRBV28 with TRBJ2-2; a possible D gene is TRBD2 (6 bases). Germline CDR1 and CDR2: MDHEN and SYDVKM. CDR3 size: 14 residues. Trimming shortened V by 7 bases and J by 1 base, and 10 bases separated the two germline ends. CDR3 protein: CASIVGGNTGELFF. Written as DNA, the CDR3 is TGTGCCAGCATCGTCGGGGGGAACACCGGGGAGCTGTTTTTT.

CDR3 bases: TGTGCCAGCAGCTCAGGGTTGGTCACTGAAGCTTTCTTT. Residues: CASSSGLVTEAFF. The chain is built from TRBV14 and TRBJ1-1; D is perhaps TRBD1 (5 bases). V lost 5 bases and J 4 bases, leaving 11 bases between the germline ends. There are 13 residues in the CDR3. Germline V CDR1 and CDR2: SGHDN, FVKESK. Looking up the rest from reference TRBV14 and TRBJ1-1 gives the full variable domain: EAGVTQFPSHSVIEKGQTVTLRCDPISGHDNLYWYRRVMGKEIKFLLHFVKESKQDESGMPNNRFLAERTGGTYSTLKVQPAELEDSGVYFCASSSGLVTEAFFGQGTRLTVV.

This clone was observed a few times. In nucleotides, the CDR3 is TGTGCCAGCAGTTCGACTCACGGACTAGCGGGGGAGCCTATGGCCTACGAGCAGTACTTC. Translating gives CASSSTHGLAGEPMAYEQYF. V usage is TRBV27 and J usage is TRBJ2-7, with 13 bases lining up with TRBD2. After removal of 4 bases from V and 2 bases from J, the junction contained 17 bases not matched to a gene. The germline gives CDR1 MNHEY, CDR2 SMNVEV (reference sequence). The CDR3 length is 20 residues.

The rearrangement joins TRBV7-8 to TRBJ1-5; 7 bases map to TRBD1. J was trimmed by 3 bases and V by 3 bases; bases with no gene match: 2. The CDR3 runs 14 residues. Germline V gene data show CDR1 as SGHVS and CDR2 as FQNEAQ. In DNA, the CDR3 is TGTGCCAGCAGCTTGGGACAGTACAATCAGCCCCAGCATTTT. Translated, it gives CASSLGQYNQPQHF. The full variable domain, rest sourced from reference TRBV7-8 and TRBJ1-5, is GAGVSQSPRYKVAKRGQDVALRCDPISGHVSLFWYQQALGQGPEFLTYFQNEAQLDKSGLPSDRFFAERPEGSVSTLKIQRTQQEDSAVYLCASSLGQYNQPQHFGDGTRLSIL.

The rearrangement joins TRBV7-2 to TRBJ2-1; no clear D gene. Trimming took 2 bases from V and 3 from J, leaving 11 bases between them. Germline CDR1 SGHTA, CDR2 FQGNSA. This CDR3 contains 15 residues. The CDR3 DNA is TGTGCCAGCAGCTTATCGCGAGCTGTCTACAATGAGCAGTTCTTC. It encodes CASSLSRAVYNEQFF.

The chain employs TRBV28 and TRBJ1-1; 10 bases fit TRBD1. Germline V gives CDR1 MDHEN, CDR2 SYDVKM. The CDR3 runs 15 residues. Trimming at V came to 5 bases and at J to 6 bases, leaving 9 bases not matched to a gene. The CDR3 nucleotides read TGTGCCAGCAGTCCTCCGGACAGGGGGTTTTCTGAAGCTTTCTTT. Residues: CASSPPDRGFSEAFF.

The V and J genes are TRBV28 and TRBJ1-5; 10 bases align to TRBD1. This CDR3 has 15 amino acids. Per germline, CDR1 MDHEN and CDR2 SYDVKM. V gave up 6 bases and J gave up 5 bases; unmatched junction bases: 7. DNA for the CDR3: TGTGCCAGCAGGGAGGGACAGGGGTTCGATCAGCCCCAGCATTTT. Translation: CASREGQGFDQPQHF.

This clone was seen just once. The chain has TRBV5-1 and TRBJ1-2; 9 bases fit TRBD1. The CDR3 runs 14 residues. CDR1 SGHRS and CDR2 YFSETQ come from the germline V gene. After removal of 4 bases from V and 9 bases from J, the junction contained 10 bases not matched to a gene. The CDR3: CASSPDTGGRSYTF. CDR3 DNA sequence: TGCGCCAGCAGCCCAGATACAGGGGGCAGGAGCTACACCTTC.

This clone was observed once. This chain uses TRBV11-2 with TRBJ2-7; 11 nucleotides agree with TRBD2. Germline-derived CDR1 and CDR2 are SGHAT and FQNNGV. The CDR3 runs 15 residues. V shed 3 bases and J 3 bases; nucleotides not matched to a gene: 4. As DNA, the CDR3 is TGTGCCAGCAGCTTTAGCGGGAGGGATATCTACGAGCAGTACTTC. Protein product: CASSFSGRDIYEQYF.